This T cell receptor (beta chain) was sequenced during a study of T cell repertoires in cytomegalovirus infection. About the research overall: Public signatures in TCR beta pointed to CMV infection and matching HLA type. Study findings and constraints: The ex vivo response was dominated by HLA-C-restricted CMV-specific TCR beta clonotypes. The cumulative frequency of public TCR beta families distinguished individuals who carried CMV together with the relevant HLA.

In its sample, this clonotype was seen many times. As yet, its antigen is unknown. The V and J ends lost 4 bases and 0 bases, in that order; junction bases with no gene match: 11. The CDR3 spans 19 residues. Germline V CDR1 and CDR2: SNHLY, FYNNEI. TCRdb reprocessed the reads with MiXCR, giving one entry per CDR3 protein. This table has 100,000 to 150,000 distinct CDR3 sequences, approximately 9.2% appearing once. V is TRBV2 and J is TRBJ2-1, with 11 positions matching TRBD2. Source material: PBMCs. This clonotype was obtained from a human donor in good health (CMV status not recorded). Some clones in this sample may be carry-over from other donors' samples. CDR3 DNA sequence: TGTGCCAGCAGTGGTTCTAGCGGGGGGCTGGGAAGCTCCTACAATGAGCAGTTCTTC. Protein: CASSGSSGGLGSSYNEQFF.